This T cell receptor (beta chain) was sequenced in a study of graft-versus-host responses after intestinal transplantation. Study overall: Transplant recipients had multivisceral, liver-intestinal, or isolated intestinal grafts. The study gave all recipients anti-thymocyte globulin induction, then tacrolimus and steroids for 2 to 3 years.

This clone was detected a few times. Processed graft tissue released its intraepithelial and lamina propria lymphocytes. TCRdb's table, derived via immunoSEQ multiplex PCR, lists solely in-frame clones and lacks some. This sample has roughly 5,600 clones, with roughly 80% found just once. The receptor was isolated from a human patient who received an intestinal transplant, so some T cells may come from the graft donor. Sequencing used ileum tissue, obtained just over 230 days after intestinal transplant.

The CDR3 loop reads CASSVGQENTGELFF. In nucleotides, the CDR3 is TGTGCCAGCAGCGTAGGGCAGGAGAACACCGGGGAGCTGTTTTTT. J is TRBJ2-2 and V is TRBV9; D unclear. The CDR3 is made up of 15 amino acids. Trimming took off 0 bases at V and 1 base at J, with 7 bases between the two ends. Germline CDR1 and CDR2: SGDLS and YYNGEE.